This entry concerns a single T cell receptor beta chain. Its antigen is unidentified. TCRdb fed the 5' RACE reads into MiXCR, producing one record per CDR3 protein. The sample yields approximately 500,000 distinct CDR3 sequences, roughly 13% seen once. V shed 4 bases and J shed 0 bases, with 14 bases lying between them. The germline CDR1 and CDR2 sequences are SGHRS and YFSETQ. The CDR3 contains 16 residues. These data belong to a study of CD8 T cells in ankylosing spondylitis. Whole-study findings and limits: In the blood and synovial fluid of reactive arthritis, some motif variants had been previously reported. Among TCR beta sequences, a motif of roughly 8 highly homologous variants appeared characteristic of ankylosing spondylitis blood. The disease-linked clones had a CD8+ phenotype and low blood frequencies.

The sequence was collected from a male donor with ankylosing spondylitis. The chain recombines TRBV5-1 with TRBJ2-1; weak D call: TRBD1 (5 bases). Sequences were obtained from blood, either unsorted or a sorted T cell fraction (not recorded which). The CDR3 coding sequence is TGCGCCAGCAGCCGAGGAGACAGACACTCCTACAATGAGCAGTTCTTC. Its protein product is CASSRGDRHSYNEQFF.